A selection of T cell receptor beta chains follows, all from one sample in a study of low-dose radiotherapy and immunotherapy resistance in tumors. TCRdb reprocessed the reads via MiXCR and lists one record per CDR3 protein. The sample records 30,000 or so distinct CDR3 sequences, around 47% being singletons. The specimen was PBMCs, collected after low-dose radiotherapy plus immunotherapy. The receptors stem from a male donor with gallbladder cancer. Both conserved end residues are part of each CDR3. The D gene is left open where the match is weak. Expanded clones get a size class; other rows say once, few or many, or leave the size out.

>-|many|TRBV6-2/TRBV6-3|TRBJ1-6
TGTGCCAGCAGGGCGCACGGGAATTATAATTCACCCCTCCACTTT
CASRAHGNYNSPLHF
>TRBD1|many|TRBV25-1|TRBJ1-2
TGTGCCAGCAGTGAACCCGGGACAGGGGGCTTTGGCTACACCTTC
CASSEPGTGGFGYTF
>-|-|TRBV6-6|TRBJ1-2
TGTGCCAGCAGTTACTTTGACAGTCGGGGAGGGTATGGCTACACCTTC
CASSYFDSRGGYGYTF
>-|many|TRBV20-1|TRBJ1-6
TGCAGTGCCATTTCAGGGAACAGTTCACCCCTCCACTTT
CSAISGNSSPLHF
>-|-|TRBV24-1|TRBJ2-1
TGTGCCACCAGTGATTTTGTTTCTAGTGCCTACAATGAGCAGTTCTTC
CATSDFVSSAYNEQFF
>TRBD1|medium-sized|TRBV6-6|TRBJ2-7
TGTGCCAGCGGTGACAGGGGATTATCGCCCTCCTACGAGCAGTACTTC
CASGDRGLSPSYEQYF
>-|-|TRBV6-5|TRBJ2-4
TGTGCCAGCAGTGAGCAAGCCGGGGCACTAGCCAAAAACATTCAGTACTTC
CASSEQAGALAKNIQYF
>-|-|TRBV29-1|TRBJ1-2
TGCAGCGTTGGGATCGAAGGCTACACCTTC
CSVGIEGYTF
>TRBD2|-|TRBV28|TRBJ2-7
TGTGCCAGCAGTACAGGACTAGCGGAGTACGAGCAGTACTTC
CASSTGLAEYEQYF
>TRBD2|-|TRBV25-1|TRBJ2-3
TGTGCCAGCACAGGGACTAGCGGCCCACGGGGGGCGCAGTATTTT
CASTGTSGPRGAQYF
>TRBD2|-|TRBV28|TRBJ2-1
TGTGCCAGCAGTTTTTTCGTCTCCGGGACTAGCGGGATTTTATACAATGAGCAGTTCTTC
CASSFFVSGTSGILYNEQFF
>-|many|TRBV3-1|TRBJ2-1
TGTGCCAGCAGCCAAGTACTCAGGTTAGGGGTTCACAATGAGCAGTTCTTC
CASSQVLRLGVHNEQFF
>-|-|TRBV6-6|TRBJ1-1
TGTGCCAGCAGTTACTCGAAGTACGGGAACACTGAAGCTTTCTTT
CASSYSKYGNTEAFF
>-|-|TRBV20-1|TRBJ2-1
TGCAGTGCTAGAGATTGGGGGACAAGGGTCAATGAGCAGTTCTTC
CSARDWGTRVNEQFF
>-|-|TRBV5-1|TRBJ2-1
TGCGCCAGCACCTCCTCGACAGGCCTGAGCTCCTACAATGAGCAGTTCTTC
CASTSSTGLSSYNEQFF
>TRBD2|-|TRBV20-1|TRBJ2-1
TGCAGTGCTCTCCCTAGCGGGGGTCACAATGAGCAGTTCTTC
CSALPSGGHNEQFF
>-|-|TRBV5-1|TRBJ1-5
TGCGCCAGCAGCTTGGGGCCGGGGATTGATCAGCCCCAGCATTTT
CASSLGPGIDQPQHF
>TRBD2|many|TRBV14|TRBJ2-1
TGTGCCAGCAGCCAAGGATATAGCGGGAGAGCCTACAATGAGCAGTTCTTC
CASSQGYSGRAYNEQFF
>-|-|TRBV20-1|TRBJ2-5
TGCAGTGCTAGAGATATGCCGGACCAAGAGACCCAGTACTTC
CSARDMPDQETQYF
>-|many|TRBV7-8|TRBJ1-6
TGTGCCAGCAGCCCCTCGGGGGGTCCCAATTCACCCCTCCACTTT
CASSPSGGPNSPLHF
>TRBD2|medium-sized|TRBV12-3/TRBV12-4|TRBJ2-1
TGTGCCAGCAGCCTCGGGATAGCGGGAATACACAATGAGCAGTTCTTC
CASSLGIAGIHNEQFF
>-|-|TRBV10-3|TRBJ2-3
TGTGCCATCAGCCCGGGACGAAGAAGCACAGATACGCAGTATTTT
CAISPGRRSTDTQYF
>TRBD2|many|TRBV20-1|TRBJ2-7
TGCAGTGCCACCATAGCGGGACCAGCCTACGAGCAGTACTTC
CSATIAGPAYEQYF
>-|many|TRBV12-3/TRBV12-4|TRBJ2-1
TGTGCCAGCACTGAGCCCGGGCAGAGCTCCTACAATGAGCAGTTCTTC
CASTEPGQSSYNEQFF
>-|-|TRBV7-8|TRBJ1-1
TGTGCCAGCAGACCTACTCCGGGACATGTGAACACTGAAGCTTTCTTT
CASRPTPGHVNTEAFF
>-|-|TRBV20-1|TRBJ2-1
TGCAGTGCTAACCCGGCTGGGCAGGAGTCCTACAATGAGCAGTTCTTC
CSANPAGQESYNEQFF
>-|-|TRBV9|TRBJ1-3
TGTGCCAGCTCTGATCCAGGAGACTCTGGAAACACCATATATTTT
CASSDPGDSGNTIYF
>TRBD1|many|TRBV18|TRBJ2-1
TGTGCCAGCTCACCAATTCCGGGACAGAGCTACAATGAGCAGTTCTTC
CASSPIPGQSYNEQFF
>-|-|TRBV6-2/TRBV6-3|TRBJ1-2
TGTGCCAGCAGTACCCTTCGGACCGATCGTAACTATGGCTACACCTTC
CASSTLRTDRNYGYTF
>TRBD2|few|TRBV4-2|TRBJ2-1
TGTGCCAGCAGCCAAGAAATAAGCGGGGGGGCTTCCAATGAGCAGTTCTTC
CASSQEISGGASNEQFF
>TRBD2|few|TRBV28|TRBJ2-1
TGTGCCAGCAGTCGCCCCGGGACTAGCTACAATGAGCAGTTCTTC
CASSRPGTSYNEQFF
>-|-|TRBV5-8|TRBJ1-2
TGTGCCAGCAGCTTGTCGATGGGGCAGGCCTATGGCTACACCTTC
CASSLSMGQAYGYTF
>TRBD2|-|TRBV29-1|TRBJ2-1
TGCAGCGTCGGCATAGCGGGTAATGAGCAGTTCTTC
CSVGIAGNEQFF
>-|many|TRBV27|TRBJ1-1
TGTGCCAGCATGTACACAGAGAACACTGAAGCTTTCTTT
CASMYTENTEAFF
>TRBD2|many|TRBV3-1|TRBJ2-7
TGTGCCAGCAGCCAAGATGCGCGGGGGAATGAGCAGTACTTC
CASSQDARGNEQYF
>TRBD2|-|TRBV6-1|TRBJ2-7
TGTGCCAGCAGTTACCATATCGGGACTAGTTCCTACGAGCAGTACTTC
CASSYHIGTSSYEQYF
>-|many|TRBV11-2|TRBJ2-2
TGTGCCAGCAGCTTAGAAGGGGCAGGAGCCGGGGAGCTGTTTTTT
CASSLEGAGAGELFF
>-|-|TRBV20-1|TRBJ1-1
TGCAGTGCTAATAGGCAGGGGCCCGGGGGGTGGTATAGGATTGAAGCTTTCTTT
CSANRQGPGGWYRIEAFF
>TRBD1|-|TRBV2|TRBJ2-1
TGTGCCAGCAGCCCAAGGACAGGGGGCAACTATGAGCAGTTCTTC
CASSPRTGGNYEQFF
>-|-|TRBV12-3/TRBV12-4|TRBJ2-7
TGTGCCAGCAGTTCCTCCTATTCTCGGGGTATGATAGGCCGGGGGAAAGGGAACGAGCAGTACTTC
CASSSSYSRGMIGRGKGNEQYF
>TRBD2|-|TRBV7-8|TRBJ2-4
TGTGCCAGCAGCTTAGAATCGGGGGGGGGACTAGCCAAAAACATTCAGTACTTC
CASSLESGGGLAKNIQYF
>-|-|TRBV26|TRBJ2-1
TGTGCCAGCAGCTTGGGGACTAGCGGGAGGAATGAGCAGTTCTTC
CASSLGTSGRNEQFF
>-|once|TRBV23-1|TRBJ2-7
TGCGCCAGCCCGATGGGGGGGCCCTACGAGCAGTACTTC
CASPMGGPYEQYF
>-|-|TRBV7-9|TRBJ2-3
TGTGCCAGCAGCTCCTGGGGGGCGCCGAAAGATACGCAGTATTTT
CASSSWGAPKDTQYF
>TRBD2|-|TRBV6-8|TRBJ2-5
TGTGCCAGCAGTGAAGGATTAGCGGGGGGGGCCCAAGAGACCCAGTACTTC
CASSEGLAGGAQETQYF
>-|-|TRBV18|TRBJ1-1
TGTGCCAGCTCACGAGTGCCAGCGGGGAGCGAGGGCACTGAAGCTTTCTTT
CASSRVPAGSEGTEAFF
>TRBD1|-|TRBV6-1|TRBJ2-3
TGTGCCAGTGACAGGGGGAGCACAGATACGCAGTATTTT
CASDRGSTDTQYF
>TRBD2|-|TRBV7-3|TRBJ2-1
TGTGCCAGCAGCCCCCTCGGTACGGGAGGGCTGCACAATGAGCAGTTCTTC
CASSPLGTGGLHNEQFF
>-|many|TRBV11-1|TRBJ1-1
TGTGCCAGCAGCTTAGTTGGGGACACTGAAGCTTTCTTT
CASSLVGDTEAFF
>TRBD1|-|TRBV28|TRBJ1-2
TGTGCCAGCAGCCTGACAGGGGGCGCCGCTAACTATGGCTACACCTTC
CASSLTGGAANYGYTF
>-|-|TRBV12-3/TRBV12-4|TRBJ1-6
TGTGCTAGCACCATGACAGGTGAAGGTTCACCCCTCCACTTT
CASTMTGEGSPLHF
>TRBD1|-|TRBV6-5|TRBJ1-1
TGTGCCAGCAATAACAGGGGGCCCACTGAAGCTTTCTTT
CASNNRGPTEAFF
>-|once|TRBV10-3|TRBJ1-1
TGTGCCATCGGTGAGACCGGGGATGAAGCTTTCTTT
CAIGETGDEAFF
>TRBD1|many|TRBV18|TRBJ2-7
TGTGCCAGCTCACCGGGTGGGACAGGGGCCTACGAGCAGTACTTC
CASSPGGTGAYEQYF
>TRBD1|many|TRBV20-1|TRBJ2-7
TGCAGTGCTAGGACCGGACAGGCCCCCTACGAGCAGTACTTC
CSARTGQAPYEQYF
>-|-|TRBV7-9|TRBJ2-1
TGTGCCAGCAGCTTACGCGAGCTAGCCTGGGCGCAGTTCTTC
CASSLRELAWAQFF
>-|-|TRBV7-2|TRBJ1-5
TGTGCCAGCAGCTTAGTGAGGTCGGACATCTCCGCCCAGCATTTT
CASSLVRSDISAQHF
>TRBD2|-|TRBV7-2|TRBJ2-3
TGTGCCAGCAGCGGCAGCGGGGGGGCCTTAGATACGCAGTATTTT
CASSGSGGALDTQYF
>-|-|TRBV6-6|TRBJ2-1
TGTGCCAGCAGTTTAGGGGGGATTAATGAGCAGTTCTTC
CASSLGGINEQFF